The 15 T cell receptor beta chains listed next were all sequenced from one sample in a study of blood T cells in healthy people across ages. Sample-barcoded 5' priming and a J-beta primer mix drove a second PCR of roughly 6 to 12 cycles. TCRdb re-analysed the 5' RACE reads in MiXCR, keeping a single row per CDR3 protein. Seen here are some 370,000 distinct CDR3 sequences, roughly half observed once, and the top ten hold around 50%. Sequencing was carried out using blood. The receptors derive from a man aged 60-69 years in good health.

The rearrangement joins TRBV7-2 to TRBJ1-6, with 8 bases matching TRBD1. After removal of 1 base from V and 7 bases from J, the junction contained 0 bases not matched to a gene. From germline, CDR1 is SGHTA and CDR2 FQGNSA. The CDR3 is made up of 14 amino acids. CDR3 coding DNA: TGTGCCAGCAGCTTAGGGACAGGGAATTCACCCCTCCACTTT. Protein: CASSLGTGNSPLHF.

V usage is TRBV6-6 and J usage is TRBJ1-6, with 8 bases lining up with TRBD1. Germline CDR1 reads MNHNY; CDR2 reads SVGAGI (reference sequence). There are 17 residues in the CDR3. Germline trimming cut 7 bases from V and 9 bases from J; bases unmatched to any gene: 17. The CDR3 DNA reads as TGTGCCAGCATCGAAGGACAGGGCCGGGGTGCCGGTTCACCCCTCCACTTT. This sequence encodes CASIEGQGRGAGSPLHF.

J is TRBJ2-3 and V is TRBV20-1; 7 bases agree with TRBD2. CDR3 length: 13 residues. Germline assignment: CDR1 DFQATT and CDR2 SNEGSKA (reference sequence). V shed 6 bases and J 3 bases; nucleotides not matched to a gene: 6. The CDR3 loop reads CSAGRVRTDTQYF. The CDR3 DNA is TGCAGTGCAGGGAGGGTACGGACAGATACGCAGTATTTT.

This sequence joins TRBV6-5 and TRBJ1-2, with 7 nucleotides matching TRBD1. With V trimmed by 4 bases and J by 8 bases, 13 bases remained unmatched. From germline, CDR1 is MNHEY and CDR2 SVGAGI. There are 15 residues in the CDR3. The CDR3 loop reads CASSSIGTDGGGYTF. The DNA of the CDR3 is TGTGCCAGCAGTTCAATCGGGACAGACGGAGGGGGCTACACCTTC.

CDR3 in DNA: TGTGCCAGCAGCTCGGACCCCGTCACCATATATTTT. Residues: CASSSDPVTIYF. The gene calls are TRBV7-9 and TRBJ1-3; no firm D call. Germline CDR1 and CDR2: SEHNR and FQNEAQ (reference sequence). Trimming pared 4 bases from V and 9 bases from J, leaving 10 bases between. This CDR3 has 12 amino acids.

The chain links TRBV20-1 to TRBJ2-1; possibly TRBD1 or TRBD2 for D (5 bases each). The CDR3 covers 14 residues. Germline V gives CDR1 DFQATT, CDR2 SNEGSKA (reference sequence). The germline V and J ends were trimmed by 0 bases and 5 bases, with 11 bases remaining between them. The CDR3 coding sequence is TGCAGTGCTAGAGATCTCGGGGCCCACAATGAGCAGTTCTTC. This translates into CSARDLGAHNEQFF.

In the case of this clonotype: A single base separates this from a much larger clone, so it may be a read error. This chain links TRBV12-3 or TRBV12-4 with TRBJ2-5, with 8 bases aligning to TRBD2. This CDR3 has 12 amino acids. The junction had 9 bases not matched to a gene; V was cut back by 7 bases and J by 11 bases. The DNA for the CDR3 is TGTGCCAGCATGCGGGGGGCGAGGGAGCAGTACTTC. Residues: CASMRGAREQYF.

This clonotype was found once. Compared with germline, one end of the junction differs, possibly owing to a read error. The V call is TRBV12-3 or TRBV12-4, the J call TRBJ2-3; D is perhaps TRBD2 (6 bases). The CDR3 runs 14 residues. The CDR3: CASVPRGSVDAQYF. CDR3 sequence (DNA): TGTGCCTCCGTCCCCCGGGGGTCAGTAGATGCGCAGTATTTT.

The V call is TRBV6-1, the J call TRBJ2-3, with 15 nucleotides matching TRBD2. The junction had 1 base not matched to a gene; V was cut back by 4 bases and J by 2 bases. The germline V gene has CDR1 MNHNS and CDR2 SASEGT. This CDR3 region has 16 residues. The CDR3: CASSGTSGGATDTQYF. DNA of the CDR3: TGTGCCAGCAGTGGGACTAGCGGGGGGGCCACAGATACGCAGTATTTT.

This rearrangement joins TRBV7-8 to TRBJ1-1; D is ambiguous. Germline CDR1 SGHVS, CDR2 FQNEAQ. This CDR3 spans 14 amino acids. The V and J ends lost 5 bases and 1 base respectively, with 11 bases between them. For the CDR3, the DNA is TGTGCCAGCAGCCTGACAATGGGGAACACTGAAGCTTTCTTT. It specifies CASSLTMGNTEAFF.

The chain couples TRBV20-1 to TRBJ2-3; 10 bases are shared with TRBD1. The germline CDR1 and CDR2 sequences are DFQATT and SNEGSKA (reference sequence). J gave up 2 bases and V 3 bases, and 11 bases lay outside the gene matches. The CDR3 runs 17 residues. The CDR3 reads CSARDRKGQGFTDTQYF. In DNA form, the CDR3 reads TGCAGTGCTAGGGACCGGAAGGGACAGGGGTTCACAGATACGCAGTATTTT.

This chain uses TRBV5-1 with TRBJ2-1, with no clear D. Per germline, CDR1 SGHRS and CDR2 YFSETQ. This CDR3 is built from 12 residues. V shed 5 bases and J shed 8 bases, with 11 bases lying between them. CDR3 sequence: CASSQTRYEQFF. Written as DNA, the CDR3 is TGCGCCAGCAGTCAGACACGTTATGAGCAGTTCTTC.

V gene TRBV28 combines with J gene TRBJ2-3, with D possibly being TRBD2 (7 bases). V was clipped by 8 bases and J by 3 bases, with 15 bases between them. This CDR3 is 14 amino acids long. Germline CDR1 and CDR2: MDHEN and SYDVKM. In nucleotides, the CDR3 is TGTGCCAGCGGAGGGGGGGGGAAAACAGATACGCAGTATTTT. Amino acid sequence: CASGGGGKTDTQYF. The full variable domain, with the rest looked up from reference TRBV28 and TRBJ2-3, is DVKVTQSSRYLVKRTGEKVFLECVQDMDHENMFWYRQDPGLGLRLIYFSYDVKMKEKGDIPEGYSVSREKKERFSLILESASTNQTSMYLCASGGGGKTDTQYFGPGTRLTVL.

This clonotype was found a few times. V usage is TRBV7-2 and J usage is TRBJ2-5; D is uncertain. Trimming took off 5 bases at V and 0 bases at J, with 10 bases between the two ends. This CDR3 is built from 14 residues. The germline gives CDR1 SGHTA, CDR2 FQGNSA. The CDR3 loop reads CASSPRAYQETQYF. CDR3 DNA: TGTGCCAGCAGCCCCCGAGCGTACCAAGAGACCCAGTACTTC.

This clonotype was recorded a few times. CDR3 sequence: CATSDVRAGNEQFF. The CDR3 DNA is TGTGCCACCAGTGATGTGCGGGCGGGGAATGAGCAGTTCTTC. The V and J genes are TRBV24-1 and TRBJ2-1; weak D call: TRBD2 (6 bases). CDR1 and CDR2 (germline): KGHDR, SFDVKD. The V gene lost 3 bases and the J gene lost 7 bases, with 12 bases spanning the gap. This CDR3 has 14 residues.